One and the same sample provided the 5 T cell receptor beta chains below, sequenced in a study of cytomegalovirus exposure and HLA in healthy donors. PCR involved 60 Vbeta and 13 Jbeta primers. Profiling relied on immunoSEQ multiplex PCR, and the TCRdb table lists in-frame clones only, not all of them. The table includes under 250,000 clones, roughly 80% detected once. Material: PBMCs. These receptors were collected from a man aged 50-59 years in good health and CMV-seronegative.

This clone is a singleton in its sample. V usage is TRBV5-1 and J usage is TRBJ1-5; D is perhaps TRBD1 (5 bases). The germline gives CDR1 SGHRS, CDR2 YFSETQ. The length of the CDR3 is 14 residues. Trimming shortened V by 4 bases and J by 6 bases, and 14 bases separated the two germline ends. Here the CDR3 DNA reads TGCGCCAGCAGCAACGGGGGAGTCGGTCAGCCCCAGCATTTT. Translation: CASSNGGVGQPQHF.

The rearrangement joins TRBV28 to TRBJ1-5; 8 bases map to TRBD1. Unmatched junction bases numbered 13, after V lost 8 bases and J lost 7 bases. The CDR3 totals 15 residues. Germline V CDR1 and CDR2: MDHEN, SYDVKM. The CDR3 loop is CASFLGGRGPQPQHF. In DNA form, the CDR3 reads TGTGCCAGCTTCCTAGGGGGCAGGGGGCCCCAGCCCCAGCATTTT. Full variable domain (outside the CDR3, taken from reference TRBV28 and TRBJ1-5): DVKVTQSSRYLVKRTGEKVFLECVQDMDHENMFWYRQDPGLGLRLIYFSYDVKMKEKGDIPEGYSVSREKKERFSLILESASTNQTSMYLCASFLGGRGPQPQHFGDGTRLSIL.

V gene TRBV7-2 combines with J gene TRBJ1-3, with TRBD1 as a possible D gene (6 bases). The CDR3 extends over 14 amino acids. Germline V lookup: CDR1 SGHTA, CDR2 FQGNSA. Trimming took 4 bases from V and 0 from J, leaving 7 bases between them. The CDR3 DNA follows: TGTGCCAGCAGCTCAGGGGTCTCTGGAAACACCATATATTTT. Amino acid sequence: CASSSGVSGNTIYF.

CDR3 nucleotide sequence: TGTGCCAGCAGTTTAGAGGGTTTGAGCAATCAGCCCCAGCATTTT. Protein sequence: CASSLEGLSNQPQHF. This chain joins TRBV28 and TRBJ1-5; D gene ambiguous. Germline values: CDR1 MDHEN, CDR2 SYDVKM. V lost 2 bases to trimming and J lost 1 base, with 9 bases between them. The CDR3 length is 15 residues.

The rearrangement joins TRBV19 to TRBJ2-1, with 10 bases identical to TRBD2. This CDR3 comprises 15 residues. The V gene's germline CDR1 is LNHDA and CDR2 SQIVND (reference sequence). The V and J ends lost 4 bases and 7 bases, in that order; junction bases with no gene match: 7. CDR3: CASSSSSGRRNEQFF. The CDR3 coding sequence is TGTGCCAGTAGTAGTTCTAGCGGGAGACGAAATGAGCAGTTCTTC.